A selection of T cell receptor beta chains follows, all from one sample in a study of T cells in localized non-small cell lung cancer. Assay: immunoSEQ multiplex PCR; the TCRdb copy retains only in-frame clones and omits some. This table has some 22,000 clones, roughly 88% appearing once. The specimen comprised PBMCs, sampled before any cancer treatment. These TCRs come from a man between 40 and 69 years old with stage II lung adenocarcinoma. The CDR3 runs from the conserved cysteine through the conserved F or W. Fields, in order: J gene, clone size, D gene, V gene, CDR3 protein, CDR3 DNA. D genes are given only for firm matches. Where a row states a size, it is once, few, many or the class of an expanded clone; other rows omit it.

TRBJ2-7 | NA | NA | TRBV5-6 | CASSARPIFDISSYEQYF | TGTGCCAGCAGCGCCCGACCCATATTCGATATCAGCTCCTACGAGCAGTACTTC
TRBJ1-1 | few | NA | TRBV30 | CAWGPNTEAFF | TGTGCCTGGGGGCCCAACACTGAAGCTTTCTTT
TRBJ1-3 | once | NA | TRBV2 | CASKSGTGNTIYF | TGTGCCAGCAAATCAGGGACCGGAAACACCATATATTTT
TRBJ1-6 | few | NA | TRBV5-1 | CASSSSTGASPLHF | TGCGCCAGCAGCTCCTCGACAGGCGCTTCACCCCTCCACTTT
TRBJ1-6 | NA | TRBD1 | TRBV6-1 | CASSLRDSYNSPLHF | TGTGCCAGCAGCCTCCGGGACAGCTATAATTCACCCCTCCACTTT
TRBJ2-7 | NA | NA | TRBV5-1 | CASSLVGQYYEQYF | TGCGCCAGCAGCTTGGTCGGACAGTACTACGAGCAGTACTTC
TRBJ1-5 | few | NA | TRBV10-1 | CASSEYGVNQPQHF | TGCGCCAGCAGTGAGTACGGGGTGAATCAGCCCCAGCATTTT
TRBJ2-1 | NA | TRBD2 | TRBV5-4 | CASSGTSGGNNEQFF | TGTGCCAGCAGCGGAACTAGCGGGGGGAACAATGAGCAGTTCTTC
TRBJ1-1 | NA | NA | TRBV5-1 | CASSSSPGMNTEAFF | TGCGCCAGCAGCTCCTCCCCAGGGATGAACACTGAAGCTTTCTTT
TRBJ2-5 | once | NA | TRBV30 | CAWTSGGQETQYF | TGTGCCTGGACTTCCGGAGGACAAGAGACCCAGTACTTC
TRBJ2-1 | NA | TRBD2 | TRBV30 | CAWSVLGPGGPNEQFF | TGTGCCTGGAGTGTACTAGGACCGGGAGGGCCCAATGAGCAGTTCTTC
TRBJ1-2 | NA | TRBD1 | TRBV4-1 | CASSQTGEGGYTF | TGCGCCAGCAGCCAAACAGGGGAGGGAGGCTACACCTTC
TRBJ2-2 | NA | TRBD1 | TRBV9 | CASSGRDRVTGELFF | TGTGCCAGCAGCGGCCGGGACAGGGTAACCGGGGAGCTGTTTTTT
TRBJ2-5 | NA | NA | TRBV11-2 | CASSFAGLSGETQYF | TGTGCCAGCAGCTTCGCGGGTCTCAGCGGGGAGACCCAGTACTTC
TRBJ2-7 | NA | NA | TRBV21-1 | CAREALVQAGVAYEQYF | TGTGCCAGAGAAGCCCTGGTTCAGGCGGGAGTGGCCTACGAGCAGTACTTC
TRBJ1-1 | NA | NA | TRBV18 | CASSARQDPLWTEAFF | TGTGCCAGCTCAGCCCGTCAGGACCCCCTCTGGACTGAAGCTTTCTTT
TRBJ1-1 | NA | NA | TRBV6-1 | CASAPSSNTEAFF | TGTGCCAGCGCACCCTCGTCGAACACTGAAGCTTTCTTT
TRBJ1-4 | NA | NA | TRBV6-6 | CASSYSSQPNEKLFF | TGTGCCAGCAGTTACTCCTCCCAGCCTAATGAAAAACTGTTTTTT
TRBJ2-5 | NA | NA | TRBV10-2 | CASSDPLLLETQYF | TGCGCCAGCAGTGACCCCTTACTGTTGGAGACCCAGTACTTC
TRBJ1-1 | NA | TRBD1 | TRBV5-5 | CASSLGTGGQAFF | TGTGCCAGCAGCTTGGGGACAGGGGGGCAGGCTTTCTTT
TRBJ1-1 | few | TRBD1 | TRBV7-2 | CASSEPGQGRTEAFF | TGTGCCAGCAGCGAGCCGGGACAGGGGAGGACTGAAGCTTTCTTT
TRBJ2-7 | NA | NA | TRBV11-3 | CASSFTGLMYF | TGTGCCAGCAGCTTTACAGGGTTGATGTACTTC
TRBJ2-5 | NA | TRBD1 | TRBV6-5 | CASSYLTGKETQYF | TGTGCCAGCAGTTACCTGACAGGGAAAGAGACCCAGTACTTC